The entry below describes one TCR beta chain. A read error may account for a junction end that differs from germline. This record comes from a study of regulatory T cells. The PCR used 52 TRBV and 13 TRBJ primers. The data were produced by immunoSEQ multiplex PCR, yet TCRdb's version contains in-frame clones alone and is incomplete. Of approximately 10,000 clones detected, 84% appear once; the ten largest clones hold under 12%. The CDR3 is 13 amino acids. Germline CDR1 and CDR2: ENHRY and SYGVKD. Source material: CD8+ T cells sorted from blood. The TCR originated in a person aged 18 to 35 with CD3G deficiency. This chain links TRBV10-3 with TRBJ2-5; D is unresolved. CDR3 in DNA: TGTGCCAGCAGTTACTCGCCGCAAGAGACCCAGTACTTC. This translates into CASSYSPQETQYF.